A selection of T cell receptor beta chains follows, all from one sample in a study of blood T cell repertoires in COVID-19. Generated by immunoSEQ multiplex PCR, the TCRdb table keeps only in-frame clones and is missing some. The sample includes about 160,000 clones, approximately 80% of them seen just once. Sequencing was carried out using peripheral blood. All receptors come from a woman aged 60-75 years with acute or convalescent COVID-19. Both conserved end residues are part of each CDR3. A D gene is named only where the DNA matches it firmly. Expanded clones get a size class; other rows say once, few or many, or leave the size out.

clone size | J gene | V gene | D gene | CDR3 DNA | CDR3 protein
- | TRBJ1-3 | TRBV27 | - | TGTGCCAGCAGTCCAGGGGTAGCACCTGGAAACACCATATATTTT | CASSPGVAPGNTIYF
once | TRBJ2-5 | TRBV2 | TRBD1 | TGTGCCAGCTCGGGACAGGGGGAGCAAGAGACCCAGTACTTC | CASSGQGEQETQYF
- | TRBJ1-2 | TRBV24-1 | TRBD1 | TGTGCCACCAGATACCGGGACAGGGGTAACTATGGCTACACCTTC | CATRYRDRGNYGYTF
- | TRBJ2-5 | TRBV5-4 | - | TGTGCCAGCAGCTTGGAGCCAGGGCTGCAAGAGACCCAGTACTTC | CASSLEPGLQETQYF
once | TRBJ1-2 | TRBV28 | TRBD1 | TGTGCCAGCAGTTTGTGGGACAGTAACTATGGCTACACCTTC | CASSLWDSNYGYTF
- | TRBJ2-5 | TRBV5-6 | - | TGTGCCAGCAGCTTGCGGGGTGGGGAGACCCAGTACTTC | CASSLRGGETQYF
- | TRBJ1-4 | TRBV5-1 | TRBD1 | TGCGCCAGCAGCCGGGACAGCCTTAATGAAAAACTGTTTTTT | CASSRDSLNEKLFF
- | TRBJ1-2 | TRBV6-4 | - | TGTGCCAGCAGTCGGGGTCACAACTATGGCTACACCTTC | CASSRGHNYGYTF
once | TRBJ2-1 | TRBV3-1/TRBV3-2 | TRBD2 | TGTGCCAGCAGCCAAGGTAGCGGGGGGGTCAATGAGCAGTTCTTC | CASSQGSGGVNEQFF
once | TRBJ2-7 | TRBV27 | - | TGTGCCAGCAGTTTCGGTACCGAGCAGTACTTC | CASSFGTEQYF
once | TRBJ1-2 | TRBV20-1 | - | TGCAGTGCGGTCGGGCGGGATGGCTACACCTTC | CSAVGRDGYTF
- | TRBJ1-2 | TRBV24-1 | - | TGTGCCAGCCCGGATGGCTACACCTTC | CASPDGYTF
- | TRBJ2-7 | TRBV20-1 | TRBD1 | TGCAGTGCTTGTGACAGGGTCTACGAGCAGTACTTC | CSACDRVYEQYF
- | TRBJ1-5 | TRBV2 | - | TGTGCCAGCAAGAATTGGACAGAGGGAGCCCAGCATTTT | CASKNWTEGAQHF
- | TRBJ1-2 | TRBV27 | TRBD1 | TGTGCCAGCAGTTTAGCCGTGACAGGGGGCAGGTATGGCTACACCTTC | CASSLAVTGGRYGYTF
- | TRBJ2-2 | TRBV7-9 | - | TGTGCCAGCAGGGGCTCGGGACAAATGAACACCGGGGAGCTGTTTTTT | CASRGSGQMNTGELFF
- | TRBJ1-2 | TRBV28 | - | TGTGCCAGCAGTTTACTCCGAGATTTTGGCTACACCTTC | CASSLLRDFGYTF
- | TRBJ2-3 | TRBV5-1 | TRBD2 | TGCGCCAGCAGCTTGGCCACTAGCGGACCCACAGATACGCAGTATTTT | CASSLATSGPTDTQYF
- | TRBJ1-1 | TRBV7-9 | - | TGTGCCAGCAGCCCGTTGACAGCTTTGAACACTGAAGCTTTCTTT | CASSPLTALNTEAFF
- | TRBJ2-7 | TRBV7-2 | - | TGTGCCAGCAGCTCCCGGGTTCCTAACGAGCAGTACTTC | CASSSRVPNEQYF
- | TRBJ1-5 | TRBV27 | - | TGTGCCAGCAGTCTCCGTGGCGGTTTTGATCGAGATCAGCCCCAGCATTTT | CASSLRGGFDRDQPQHF
once | TRBJ2-5 | TRBV5-1 | TRBD2 | TGCGCCAGCAGCCTAAGCGGGGGGCAGGAGACCCAGTACTTC | CASSLSGGQETQYF
- | TRBJ1-2 | TRBV28 | - | TGTGCCAGCAGTTATGGAGACAGTCCTAACTATGGCTACACCTTC | CASSYGDSPNYGYTF
- | TRBJ2-3 | TRBV21-1 | - | TGTGCCAGCAGCAGCAGGAAGCGGCCTAGCACAGATACGCAGTATTTT | CASSSRKRPSTDTQYF
- | TRBJ2-5 | TRBV3-1/TRBV3-2 | TRBD1 | TGTGCCAGCAGCCAGGAAACTATTGACAGGGAAAGGACGCGAGAGACCCAGTACTTC | CASSQETIDRERTRETQYF
- | TRBJ1-1 | TRBV20-1 | - | TGCAGTGCTAGATCCCAAACTGAAGCTTTCTTT | CSARSQTEAFF